Sequencing of this T cell receptor (beta chain) was carried out in a study of control samples from healthy donors and cancer patients. The germline gives CDR1 ENHRY, CDR2 SYGVKD. Trimming took 0 bases from V and 4 from J, leaving 16 bases between them. The CDR3 consists of 16 residues. Some clones are missing from TCRdb's copy, which holds only in-frame ones; the method was immunoSEQ multiplex PCR. The data show around 190,000 clones, roughly 89% seen once. The chain is built from TRBV10-3 and TRBJ2-7, with TRBD2 as a possible D gene (6 bases). The sample taken for sequencing was blood. The TCR was taken from a woman aged 50 to 60 in good health. The CDR3 bases are TGTGCCATCAGTGAGTCAGTAATTAGCGGCGTTTACGAGCAGTACTTC. Its protein is CAISESVISGVYEQYF.